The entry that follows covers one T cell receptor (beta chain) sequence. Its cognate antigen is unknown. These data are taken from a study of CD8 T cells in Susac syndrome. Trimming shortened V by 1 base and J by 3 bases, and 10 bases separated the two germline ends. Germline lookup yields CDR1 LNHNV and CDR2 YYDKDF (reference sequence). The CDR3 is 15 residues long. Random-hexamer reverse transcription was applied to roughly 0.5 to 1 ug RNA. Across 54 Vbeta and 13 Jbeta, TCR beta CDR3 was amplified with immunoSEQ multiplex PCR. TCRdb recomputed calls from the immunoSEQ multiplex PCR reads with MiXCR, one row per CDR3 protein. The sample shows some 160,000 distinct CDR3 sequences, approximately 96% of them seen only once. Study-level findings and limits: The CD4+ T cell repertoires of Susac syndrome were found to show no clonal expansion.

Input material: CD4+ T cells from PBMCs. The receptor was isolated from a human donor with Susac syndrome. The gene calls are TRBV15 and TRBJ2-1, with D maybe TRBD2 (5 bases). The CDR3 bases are TGTGCCACCAGCAGAGCTTTAGGAGGCTACAATGAGCAGTTCTTC. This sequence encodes CATSRALGGYNEQFF.